This T cell receptor beta chain was sequenced in a study of blood T cell repertoires in COVID-19. The wider study: Acute and convalescent COVID-19 specimens originated in the United States, Italy and Spain. PBMCs, B-cell-depleted T cells, or T cells provided the cDNA or gDNA that made up the material.

Original processing methods: Estimation of nucleated cell counts relied on the amplification of reference gene primers. Assay used: immunoSEQ multiplex PCR; TCRdb lists only in-frame clones, some missing. V and J calls and clone size are those listed in that table; D and trimming were worked out from the DNA. This sample yields 150,000 to 200,000 clones, of which 80% to 95% are seen a single time; 3.5% to 5% belongs to the top ten. The receptor comes from a woman in her 50s with acute or convalescent COVID-19. The sequenced material came from peripheral blood.

DNA for the CDR3: TGTGCCAGCAGCTTCAGGGGGAACTATGGCTACACCTTC. Residues: CASSFRGNYGYTF. This rearrangement joins TRBV11-2 to TRBJ1-2; TRBD1 agrees at 7 bases. V lost 3 bases, J lost 2 bases, and 0 bases stayed unmatched. The CDR3 contains 13 residues. Germline-derived CDR1 and CDR2 are SGHAT and FQNNGV.